The present T cell receptor (beta chain) was sequenced within a study of shared T cell receptors in the human thymus. The CDR3 has 14 amino acids. V was clipped by 3 bases and J by 2 bases; unmatched bases: 4. CDR1 MDHEN and CDR2 SYDVKM come from the germline V gene. Generated by immunoSEQ multiplex PCR, the TCRdb table keeps only in-frame clones and is missing some. The repertoire holds hundreds of thousands of clones, roughly 90% seen once, with 0.008% to 0.011% in the top ten. The same data also contributed to another study, on human thymus T cells. From that paper: Thymic resections from corrective heart surgery supplied the tissue.

The specimen was thymocytes. This sequence was found in a boy under two years old with a congenital heart defect. The V gene is TRBV28, the J gene TRBJ2-7; 7 bases are a match to TRBD2. CDR3 loop: CASSLGLKAYEQYF. The CDR3 nucleotides read TGTGCCAGCAGTTTGGGACTAAAAGCCTACGAGCAGTACTTC.